The source of this T cell receptor (beta chain) is a study of cytomegalovirus exposure and HLA in healthy donors. Study outcomes and limitations: Specificity of a few CMV-associated chains for CMV antigens was verified in vitro.

This clone showed up just a few times. The antigen is unknown. The study ran its PCR with 60 Vbeta and 13 Jbeta primers. The table came from immunoSEQ multiplex PCR; TCRdb's copy has only in-frame clones and leaves some out. The sample includes fewer than 100,000 clones, roughly 79% of them seen just once. Every donor was a healthy person donating bone marrow. In germline, CDR1 is KGHSH, CDR2 LQKENI. The CDR3 covers 14 residues. V lost 0 bases, J lost 7 bases, and 12 bases lay in between. This clonotype was obtained from a man in his forties or fifties in good health and CMV-seronegative. Source material: PBMCs. The chain joins TRBV18 to TRBJ2-5; D is unclear. CDR3 nucleotides: TGTGCCAGCTCACCACCGAGCCTCCGAGGGACCCAGTACTTC. It yields the protein CASSPPSLRGTQYF.